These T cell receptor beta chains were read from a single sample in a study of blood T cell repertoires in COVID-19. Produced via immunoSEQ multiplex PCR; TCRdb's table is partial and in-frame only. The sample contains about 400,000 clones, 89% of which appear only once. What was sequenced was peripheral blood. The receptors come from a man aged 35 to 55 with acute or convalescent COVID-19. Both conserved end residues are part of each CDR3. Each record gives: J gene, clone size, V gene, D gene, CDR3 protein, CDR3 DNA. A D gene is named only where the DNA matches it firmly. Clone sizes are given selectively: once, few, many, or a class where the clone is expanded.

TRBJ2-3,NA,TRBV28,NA,CASSLLGPAADTQYF,TGTGCCAGCAGTCTCCTCGGTCCCGCCGCAGATACGCAGTATTTT
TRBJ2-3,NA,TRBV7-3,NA,CASSFRVGGGGTDTQYF,TGTGCCAGCAGCTTTAGGGTGGGGGGAGGCGGCACAGATACGCAGTATTTT
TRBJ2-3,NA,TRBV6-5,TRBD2,CASSSSSGGGTDTQYF,TGTGCCAGCAGTTCATCTAGCGGGGGGGGCACAGATACGCAGTATTTT
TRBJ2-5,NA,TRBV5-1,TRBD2,CASTLAGEQETQYF,TGCGCCAGCACACTAGCGGGGGAACAAGAGACCCAGTACTTC
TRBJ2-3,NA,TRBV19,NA,CASSLGASTDTQYF,TGTGCCAGTAGTTTGGGCGCTAGCACAGATACGCAGTATTTT
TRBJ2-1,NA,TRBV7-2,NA,CASSFGSPGQRSYNEQFF,TGTGCCAGCAGCTTCGGATCTCCGGGACAAAGATCCTACAATGAGCAGTTCTTC
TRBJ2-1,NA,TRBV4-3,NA,CASSQGRGPRNEQFF,TGCGCCAGCAGCCAAGGCAGGGGACCTCGTAATGAGCAGTTCTTC
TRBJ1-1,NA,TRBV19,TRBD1,CASSQGGRTEAFF,TGTGCCAGTAGTCAGGGGGGAAGGACTGAAGCTTTCTTT
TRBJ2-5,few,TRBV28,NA,CASSRWGVETQYF,TGTGCCAGCAGCCGGTGGGGGGTCGAGACCCAGTACTTC
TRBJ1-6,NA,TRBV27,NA,CASSLAGAYTSPLHF,TGTGCCAGCAGCCTTGCGGGGGCCTACACCTCACCCCTCCACTTT
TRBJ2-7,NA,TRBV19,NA,CASSAARGDEQYF,TGTGCCAGTAGCGCCGCCAGGGGGGACGAGCAGTACTTC
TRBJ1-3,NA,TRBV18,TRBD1,CASSPGQTFSGNTIYF,TGTGCCAGCTCACCGGGACAGACTTTCTCTGGAAACACCATATATTTT
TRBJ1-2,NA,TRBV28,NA,CASSVGQLYGYTF,TGTGCCAGCAGTGTGGGACAACTCTATGGCTACACCTTC
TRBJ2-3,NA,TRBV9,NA,CASSVEGLVGDTQYF,TGTGCCAGCAGCGTAGAGGGGCTAGTAGGAGATACGCAGTATTTT
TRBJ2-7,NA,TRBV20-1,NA,CRLASTYEQYF,TGCAGACTAGCATCAACCTACGAGCAGTACTTC
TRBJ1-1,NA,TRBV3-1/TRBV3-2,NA,CASSQARNTEAFF,TGTGCCAGCAGCCAAGCCAGGAACACTGAAGCTTTCTTT